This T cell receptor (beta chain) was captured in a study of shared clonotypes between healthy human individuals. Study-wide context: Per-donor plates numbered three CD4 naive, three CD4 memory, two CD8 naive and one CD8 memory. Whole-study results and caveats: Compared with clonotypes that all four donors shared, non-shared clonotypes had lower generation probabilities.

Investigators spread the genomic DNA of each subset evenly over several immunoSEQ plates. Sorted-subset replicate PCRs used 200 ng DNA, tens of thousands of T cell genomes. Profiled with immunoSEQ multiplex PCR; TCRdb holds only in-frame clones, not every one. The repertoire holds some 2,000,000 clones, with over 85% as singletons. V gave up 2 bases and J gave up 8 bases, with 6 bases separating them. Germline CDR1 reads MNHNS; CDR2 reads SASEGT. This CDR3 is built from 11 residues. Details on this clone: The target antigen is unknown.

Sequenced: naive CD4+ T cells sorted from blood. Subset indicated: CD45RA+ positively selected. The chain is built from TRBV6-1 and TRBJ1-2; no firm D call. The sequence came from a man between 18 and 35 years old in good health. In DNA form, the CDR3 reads TGTGCCAGCAGTGAACTAGGAGGCTACACCTTC. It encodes CASSELGGYTF.